This TCR beta chain was recorded in a study of tumor-infiltrating lymphocytes in localized non-small cell lung cancer. Study-wide findings and caveats: Technical variation could not be separated from intratumor heterogeneity here. T-cell fraction did not differ between immunotypes IM1 and IM2. Available tissue quantity limited TCR sequencing to a patient subset.

TCRdb's copy holds only in-frame clones and misses some; the assay was immunoSEQ multiplex PCR. The table shows about 5,800 clones, with around two thirds occurring only once. Turning to this clone: No antigen is known for it.

V lost 0 bases and J lost 2, with 5 bases in between. This CDR3 has 13 amino acids. The germline CDR1 and CDR2 sequences are GTSNPN and SVGIG (reference sequence). Source material: uninvolved lung tissue not adjacent to the tumor. The chain couples TRBV30 to TRBJ1-5, with D unclear. This receptor was taken from a human donor with non-small cell lung cancer. The CDR3 loop reads CAWSVRGNQPQHF. CDR3 nucleotide sequence: TGTGCCTGGAGTGTACGAGGCAATCAGCCCCAGCATTTT.